This T cell receptor (beta chain) was captured in a study of blood T cell repertoires in COVID-19. Germline lookup yields CDR1 SGHVS and CDR2 FQNEAQ. The CDR3 consists of 14 residues. Between the trimmed V and J ends, which lost 8 bases and 6 bases, there was a span of 16 bases. Clones were read by immunoSEQ multiplex PCR, and TCRdb kept only the in-frame ones, dropping some. Of about 220,000 clones listed, 65% to 90% are singletons. The sequenced sample was peripheral blood. J is TRBJ2-2 and V is TRBV7-8, with D possibly being TRBD1 (6 bases). The receptor's source is a man aged 45 to 65 with active or convalescent COVID-19. The CDR3 DNA reads TGTGCCAGCCGGGACACCCAGAGGTCCGGGGAGCTGTTTTTT. Amino acid sequence: CASRDTQRSGELFF.